The clone carrying this T cell receptor beta chain was detected ten times or more. Its antigen is not identified. CD8+CD57+ cell expansion had been shown by flow cytometry in patients chosen for sequencing. Each patient carried a diagnosis of severe acquired aplastic anemia. This record comes from a study of CD8+CD57+ T cells in acquired aplastic anemia. Genomic DNA templated the TCR beta VDJ and CDR3 profiling. A single record per CDR3 protein comes from TCRdb applying MiXCR to the reads. The sample consists of under 250,000 distinct CDR3 sequences, around half of them appearing once. Study conclusions and caveats: No significant difference in CD8+ Simpson's diversity was found between patients and controls.

The CDR3 consists of 15 residues. Losses at the gene ends were 7 bases for V and 7 bases for J; bases not matched to a gene: 8. The germline gives CDR1 MNHNS, CDR2 SASEGT. The source is a human donor with aplastic anemia. Sample: sorted CD4+, CD8+, or CD8+CD57+ T cells (not recorded which) from PBMCs. The chain joins TRBV6-1 to TRBJ2-1; 12 bases align to TRBD2. The DNA for the CDR3 is TGTGCCAGCATCAGACTAGCGGGAGAGGTTAATGAGCAGTTCTTC. Translating it yields CASIRLAGEVNEQFF.